This T cell receptor (beta chain) was captured by sequencing in a study of blood T cell repertoires in COVID-19 (dated by TCRdb to 2020 to 2022). Some background on the complete study: Samples from collaborators originated in the United States, Italy and Spain and spanned both the acute and convalescent phases of COVID-19. The prospective study material was composed of cDNA or gDNA derived from T cells, B-cell-depleted T cells, or PBMCs. Subjects who had been exposed to COVID-19, were actively infected with it, or had recovered from it provided the deeply sampled blood TCRbeta repertoires that made up the dataset. The repertoires were released in a freely available public database intended as a resource for research on the immune response to SARS-CoV-2. Samples were obtained from the ongoing ImmuneRACE study (first 160 participants) and from over 1,000 subjects provided by 6 global collaborators. Nearly every sample came with metadata listing a de-identified subject ID, COVID-19 status, age in years and sex. Where HLA class I and class II types were available, the types were taken from metadata supplied by the sample provider, not from assay-based typing. What the work shows at the level of the full study, not this receptor alone: How much clinical and demographic metadata was included differed by source and by participant, and the metadata was provided uncurated.

The immunoSEQ Assay, a bias-controlled multiplex PCR, was used to amplify TCRbeta CDR3 regions from genomic DNA. The authors' pipeline ran thus. The number of nucleated cells in each sample was estimated by amplification of reference gene primers within the assay. Sequence reads were collapsed and filtered to measure the absolute abundance of every unique TCRbeta CDR3 rearrangement. For each sample, productive Simpson clonality was calculated as the square root of Simpson's diversity index over productive rearrangements. Here the immuneACCESS table is served through TCRdb, limited to in-frame sequences with V and J called. Missing clones are a known gap in these copies; in checked studies unresolved V genes cover under half, and the rest lacks a known reason. That table supplies the V and J calls and clone size; D and trimming were determined from the DNA. This sample lists fewer than 250,000 clones; 80% to 90% were detected once. 4% of the sample goes to the ten largest clones.

Details on this clone: The target of this receptor is not known. Base quality data are lacking; no much larger clone is found one base away.

Each collaborating institution followed its own protocols to collect whole blood in K2EDTA tubes. For TCRbeta analysis, collaborators shipped samples in one of three forms: frozen whole blood, isolated PBMCs, or DNA extracted from either of those sample types. The sample consisted of peripheral blood. The TCR was taken from a man in his fifties with acute or convalescent COVID-19.

The bases are TGTGCCAGCACCGTTCCGTTTCAGCCCCAGCATTTT. This is translated as CASTVPFQPQHF. The chain employs TRBV28 and TRBJ1-5; no confident D gene assignment can be made. From a lookup of the germline V gene, CDR1 and CDR2 are MDHEN and SYDVKM. V is clipped by 7 bases and J by 6 bases, and the sequence between their germline boundaries is 10 bases long. The CDR3 holds 12 amino acids from the cysteine to the phenylalanine. Kept here is only the CDR3 DNA, which spans 36 bases and is read in frame from base 1.